The 29 T cell receptor beta chains reported below all come from one sample, sequenced in a study of shared clonotypes between healthy human individuals. CD8 cells classed as naive were CD45RO-negative and positively selected for CCR7, excluding terminally differentiated effector memory CD45RA+ cells. Sequenced by immunoSEQ multiplex PCR; TCRdb stores in-frame clones only, minus some. The sample has more than 2 million clones; over 85% are singletons. Sample: naive CD8+ T cells from PBMCs. These receptor sequences come from a man younger than 35 in good health. Some clones in this sample may be carry-over from other donors' samples.

This rearrangement joins TRBV7-9 to TRBJ2-1; unclear D gene. Looked up from germline, CDR1 is SEHNR and CDR2 is FQNEAQ (reference sequence). Trimming shortened V by 5 bases and J by 7 bases, and 24 bases separated the two germline ends. The CDR3 has 17 amino acids. The CDR3 region has the DNA TGTGCCAGCAGCCCCCCCGGCGGCAGCCCCGGTGGGAATGAGCAGTTCTTC. Translating gives CASSPPGGSPGGNEQFF.

V and J are TRBV15 and TRBJ2-7, with a tentative D call TRBD2 (5 bases). Germline lookup yields CDR1 LNHNV and CDR2 YYDKDF (reference sequence). This CDR3 contains 16 residues. Trimming removed 3 bases at V and 0 bases at J, with 15 bases between. This CDR3 is CATSSRRTGSSYEQYF. The CDR3 DNA sequence: TGTGCCACCAGCAGCCGGAGGACGGGTAGCTCCTACGAGCAGTACTTC.

J is TRBJ2-3 and V is TRBV9, with D uncertain. The CDR3 is 12 residues long. Deletions cut 0 bases from V and 5 bases from J, with 4 bases between. Germline V gene data show CDR1 as SGDLS and CDR2 as YYNGEE. The CDR3: CASSVDIDTQYF. DNA for the CDR3: TGTGCCAGCAGCGTAGACATAGATACGCAGTATTTT.

This chain joins TRBV5-1 and TRBJ2-3; 9 bases line up with TRBD2. This CDR3 comprises 16 residues. V was pared by 4 bases and J by 6 bases, with 12 bases of the junction left unmatched. Germline V gene lookup returns CDR1 SGHRS and CDR2 YFSETQ. Here the CDR3 reads CASSIAQIAGVDTQYF. The CDR3 coding sequence is TGCGCCAGCAGCATCGCCCAAATAGCGGGAGTTGATACGCAGTATTTT. Full variable domain (remainder filled in from reference TRBV5-1 and TRBJ2-3): KAGVTQTPRYLIKTRGQQVTLSCSPISGHRSVSWYQQTPGQGLQFLFEYFSETQRNKGNFPGRFSGRQFSNSRSEMNVSTLELGDSALYLCASSIAQIAGVDTQYFGPGTRLTVL.

This sequence joins TRBV6-5 and TRBJ1-1; D gene uncertain. The germline CDR1 and CDR2 sequences are MNHEY and SVGAGI. Trimming shortened V by 5 bases and J by 0 bases, and 7 bases separated the two germline ends. The CDR3 spans 13 residues. CDR3 DNA sequence: TGTGCCAGCAGTCCTCAGATGAACACTGAAGCTTTCTTT. Its protein is CASSPQMNTEAFF.

As regards this clone: Other DNA sequences within the sample encode an identical CDR3. The chain joins TRBV27 to TRBJ1-5, with D possibly TRBD1 on 5 matching bases. This CDR3 contains 16 residues. Trimming cost V 5 bases and J 1 base, with 15 bases left between them. The germline gives CDR1 MNHEY, CDR2 SMNVEV (reference sequence). The CDR3 region is CASSPSWGPSNQPQHF. For the CDR3, the DNA is TGTGCCAGCAGTCCCTCGTGGGGACCCAGCAATCAGCCCCAGCATTTT.

The chain couples TRBV27 to TRBJ2-3; TRBD1 matches 7 bases. The germline V gene encodes CDR1 MNHEY and CDR2 SMNVEV (reference sequence). V shed 5 bases and J 4 bases; nucleotides not matched to a gene: 12. The CDR3 length is 16 residues. As DNA, the CDR3 is TGTGCCAGCAGTCCTCGGGACAGAGGGTTTTCAGATACGCAGTATTTT. This gives the protein CASSPRDRGFSDTQYF.

This chain links TRBV2 with TRBJ2-3, with D perhaps being TRBD1 or TRBD2 (5 bases each). CDR1 is SNHLY and CDR2 is FYNNEI in the germline V gene. The CDR3 is made up of 14 amino acids. The CDR3: CATRGAENTDTQYF. CDR3 DNA sequence: TGTGCGACCAGAGGGGCGGAAAACACAGATACGCAGTATTTT.

This clone was picked up a small number of times. The gene calls are TRBV10-1 and TRBJ2-2; D ambiguous. The CDR3 totals 13 residues. V lost 5 bases and J 0 bases, leaving 4 bases between the germline ends. CDR1 is WNHNN, CDR2 SYGVQD, per germline (reference sequence). Written as DNA, the CDR3 is TGCGCCAGCAGTAATACGAACACCGGGGAGCTGTTTTTT. It specifies CASSNTNTGELFF.

This clone was observed once. The chain carries TRBV28 and TRBJ2-5; D perhaps matches TRBD2 (6 bases). The ends were cut back, 5 bases at V and 0 bases at J, with 19 bases in the middle. The CDR3 covers 17 residues. The germline CDR1 and CDR2 sequences are MDHEN and SYDVKM. CDR3 sequence: CASSTHRRDWNQETQYF. DNA of the CDR3: TGTGCCAGCAGTACCCACCGGAGGGATTGGAACCAAGAGACCCAGTACTTC.

The chain links TRBV6-1 to TRBJ1-2; D is unclear. This CDR3 is built from 9 residues. The ends were cut back, 7 bases at V and 7 bases at J, with 4 bases in the middle. Germline V CDR1 and CDR2: MNHNS, SASEGT. This chain's CDR3 is CASMSGYTF. CDR3 DNA sequence: TGTGCCAGCATGTCTGGCTACACCTTC.

The V gene is TRBV9, the J gene TRBJ1-2; 9 nucleotides match TRBD1. The germline CDR1 and CDR2 sequences are SGDLS and YYNGEE. Trimming removed 3 bases from V and 14 bases from J; junction bases left unmatched: 14. CDR3 length equals 14 residues. The CDR3 here is CASSASGQGIFWTF. CDR3 nucleotide sequence: TGTGCCAGCAGCGCCTCCGGACAGGGGATCTTCTGGACCTTC.

The chain combines TRBV6-5 with TRBJ1-5; 7 bases are a match to TRBD1. The CDR3 is 14 amino acids. Germline V gives CDR1 MNHEY, CDR2 SVGAGI. With 3 bases clipped from V and 5 bases from J, the junction kept 4 bases outside the gene matches. CDR3 nucleotide sequence: TGTGCCAGCAGTTATAGACAGGGTGATCAGCCCCAGCATTTT. Encoded protein: CASSYRQGDQPQHF.

This clone was found once. V and J are TRBV28 and TRBJ1-1; D possibly corresponds to TRBD1 (6 bases). Germline CDR1 reads MDHEN; CDR2 reads SYDVKM. The CDR3 extends over 13 amino acids. The CDR3 DNA follows: TGTGCTGCTACCTGGGGGCCGGGGACTGAAGCTTTCTTT. It codes for CAATWGPGTEAFF.

J is TRBJ2-1 and V is TRBV25-1; D may be TRBD1 (6 bases). CDR1 is MGHDK, CDR2 SYGVNS, per germline. The V end lost 5 bases, the J end lost 1 base, and 12 bases lay between the germline ends. The CDR3 runs to 15 residues. CDR3 region: CASSRMRGSYNEQFF. In nucleotides, the CDR3 is TGTGCCAGCAGTAGAATGAGGGGGTCCTACAATGAGCAGTTCTTC.

Turning to this clone: Other DNA sequences in the sample encode the same CDR3. The rearrangement joins TRBV27 to TRBJ2-1, with 8 bases identical to TRBD2. CDR3 length: 15 residues. Germline V gene sequence: CDR1 MNHEY, CDR2 SMNVEV (reference sequence). V lost 3 bases to trimming and J lost 2 bases; unmatched junction nucleotides: 3. The CDR3 region has the DNA TGTGCCAGCAGTTTGAGCGGGAGCACCTACAATGAGCAGTTCTTC. It translates to CASSLSGSTYNEQFF.

The rearrangement joins TRBV19 to TRBJ1-5; D may be TRBD1 (6 bases). This CDR3 has 18 amino acids. Per germline, CDR1 LNHDA and CDR2 SQIVND (reference sequence). V lost 10 bases, J lost 0 bases, and 25 bases lay in between. The CDR3 here is CATKLFSGTPYSNQPQHF. CDR3 nucleotide sequence: TGTGCCACTAAACTATTCTCCGGGACACCCTATAGCAATCAGCCCCAGCATTTT.

The chain has TRBV28 and TRBJ1-2; D gene unclear. CDR1 MDHEN and CDR2 SYDVKM come from the germline V gene. V was cut by 7 bases and J by 4 bases, with 22 bases left in between. The CDR3 length is 16 residues. The DNA for the CDR3 is TGTGCCAGCAATACGCCTCTAGGGCGACACAGCTATGGCTACACCTTC. It codes for CASNTPLGRHSYGYTF.

The chain is built from TRBV5-1 and TRBJ2-5, with D perhaps matching TRBD2 (5 bases). The J call may be in error: the DNA end matches TRBJ2-7 better. The germline CDR1 and CDR2 sequences are SGHRS and YFSETQ. CDR3 size: 13 residues. The CDR3 here is CASSFGSSYEQYF. Here the CDR3 DNA reads TGCGCCAGCAGCTTTGGGAGCTCCTACGAGCAGTACTTC.

J is TRBJ1-4 and V is TRBV11-2; D possibly corresponds to TRBD1 (5 bases). The V and J ends lost 4 bases and 4 bases respectively, with 16 bases between them. From germline, CDR1 is SGHAT and CDR2 FQNNGV. The CDR3 is 16 amino acids. CDR3 in amino acids: CASSSRGLSVNEKLFF. CDR3 nucleotide sequence: TGTGCCAGCAGCTCGAGGGGTTTGTCAGTTAATGAAAAACTGTTTTTT.

This rearrangement joins TRBV19 to TRBJ1-1; no reliable D call. The ends were cut back, 7 bases at V and 0 bases at J, with 9 bases in the middle. The CDR3 runs 13 residues. The germline V gene encodes CDR1 LNHDA and CDR2 SQIVND (reference sequence). CDR3 loop: CASNENMNTEAFF. CDR3 in DNA: TGTGCCAGTAATGAAAACATGAACACTGAAGCTTTCTTT. The whole variable domain, remainder taken from reference TRBV19 and TRBJ1-1, is DGGITQSPKYLFRKEGQNVTLSCEQNLNHDAMYWYRQDPGQGLRLIYYSQIVNDFQKGDIAEGYSVSREKKESFPLTVTSAQKNPTAFYLCASNENMNTEAFFGQGTRLTVV.

This chain connects TRBV7-2 to TRBJ1-1; maybe TRBD1 (5 bases). Germline V lookup: CDR1 SGHTA, CDR2 FQGNSA. The CDR3 consists of 12 residues. V was trimmed by 1 base and J by 8 bases, leaving 8 bases between them. CDR3 nucleotide sequence: TGTGCCAGCAGCTTAGAAGGGGTGGAAGCTTTCTTT. The encoded protein is CASSLEGVEAFF. Supplemented by reference TRBV7-2 and TRBJ1-1, the full variable domain reads GAGVSQSPSNKVTEKGKDVELRCDPISGHTALYWYRQSLGQGLEFLIYFQGNSAPDKSGLPSDRFSAERTGGSVSTLTIQRTQQEDSAVYLCASSLEGVEAFFGQGTRLTVV.

The chain carries TRBV11-3 and TRBJ2-7; 9 bases match TRBD2. The germline CDR1 and CDR2 sequences are SGHNT and YENEEA. This CDR3 has 14 residues. The V and J ends lost 5 bases and 6 bases, in that order; junction bases with no gene match: 8. CDR3: CASSHGAGGGEQYF. The CDR3 bases are TGTGCCAGCAGCCACGGAGCGGGAGGAGGCGAGCAGTACTTC.

This chain connects TRBV9 to TRBJ2-2; D possibly matches TRBD1 or TRBD2 (5 bases each). The germline V gene encodes CDR1 SGDLS and CDR2 YYNGEE. The CDR3 contains 14 residues. V shed 4 bases and J shed 3 bases, with 10 bases lying between them. CDR3 sequence (DNA): TGTGCCAGCAGCCGGGACGGGGACACCGGGGAGCTGTTTTTT. It encodes CASSRDGDTGELFF.

This CDR3 is CASSLAGTGNTGELFF. The CDR3 DNA reads as TGTGCCAGCAGCTTAGCCGGGACAGGCAACACCGGGGAGCTGTTTTTT. The chain couples TRBV11-3 to TRBJ2-2; 8 positions agree with TRBD1. The CDR3 sequence is 16 residues long. With V trimmed by 1 base and J by 2 bases, 3 bases remained unmatched. CDR1 is SGHNT and CDR2 is YENEEA in the germline V gene.

This clone appeared once. V gene TRBV2 combines with J gene TRBJ2-1; 8 nucleotides match TRBD2. This CDR3 is built from 15 residues. Germline V gene data show CDR1 as SNHLY and CDR2 as FYNNEI. V lost 5 bases and J lost 10; bases outside the gene matches: 13. For the CDR3, the DNA is TGTGCCAGCAGTCTAACTAGCGGAACAAGGGGGGAGCAGTTCTTC. It codes for CASSLTSGTRGEQFF.

The chain carries TRBV5-5 and TRBJ2-3, with TRBD2 identical over 9 bases. V trimming: 2 bases; J trimming: 4 bases; junction bases outside the gene matches: 8. From germline, CDR1 is SGHKS and CDR2 YYEKEE (reference sequence). The CDR3 consists of 16 residues. The CDR3 is CASSFGTSKFPDTQYF. The CDR3 nucleotides are TGTGCCAGCAGCTTCGGGACTAGCAAGTTCCCAGATACGCAGTATTTT.

The rearrangement uses TRBV5-5 and TRBJ1-1, with a possible D match to TRBD1 (5 bases). The CDR3 has 13 amino acids. CDR1 is SGHKS, CDR2 YYEKEE, per germline (reference sequence). V was clipped by 0 bases and J by 4 bases, with 7 bases between them. This CDR3 reads CASSLVTATEAFF. The DNA of the CDR3 is TGTGCCAGCAGCTTGGTGACAGCCACTGAAGCTTTCTTT.

This clone was seen repeatedly, ten times or more. The J gene is TRBJ2-2, the V gene TRBV7-9; D may be TRBD2 (5 bases). CDR1 and CDR2 (germline): SEHNR, FQNEAQ (reference sequence). Trimming removed 10 bases from V and 0 bases from J, with 12 bases in between. The CDR3 runs to 14 residues. This CDR3 reads CANRAGTNTGELFF. CDR3 DNA sequence: TGTGCCAACCGGGCCGGGACGAACACCGGGGAGCTGTTTTTT.